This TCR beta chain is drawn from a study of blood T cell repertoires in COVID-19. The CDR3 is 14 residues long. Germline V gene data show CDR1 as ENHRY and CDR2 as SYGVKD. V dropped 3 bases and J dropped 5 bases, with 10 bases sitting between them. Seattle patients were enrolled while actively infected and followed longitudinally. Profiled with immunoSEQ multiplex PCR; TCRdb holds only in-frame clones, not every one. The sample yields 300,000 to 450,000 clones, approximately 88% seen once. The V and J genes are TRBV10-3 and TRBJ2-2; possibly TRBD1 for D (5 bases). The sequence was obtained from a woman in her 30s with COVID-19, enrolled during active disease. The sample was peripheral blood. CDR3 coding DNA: TGTGCCATCAGTGAAGGGGATCAGACCGGGGAGCTGTTTTTT. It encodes CAISEGDQTGELFF.